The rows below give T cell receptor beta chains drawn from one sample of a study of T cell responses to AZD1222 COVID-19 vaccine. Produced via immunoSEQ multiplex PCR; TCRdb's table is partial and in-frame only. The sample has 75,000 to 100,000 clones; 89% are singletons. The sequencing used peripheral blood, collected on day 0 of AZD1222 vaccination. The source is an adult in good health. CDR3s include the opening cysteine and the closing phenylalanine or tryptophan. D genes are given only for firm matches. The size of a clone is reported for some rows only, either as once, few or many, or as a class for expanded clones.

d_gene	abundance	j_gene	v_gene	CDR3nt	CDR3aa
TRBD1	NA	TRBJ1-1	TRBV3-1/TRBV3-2	TGTGCCAGCAGCAGACAGGGTGGAACTGAAGCTTTCTTT	CASSRQGGTEAFF
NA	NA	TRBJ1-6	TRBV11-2	TGTGCCAGCAGCTTAGCGAGTGGGGCGCGTCTTTCACCCCTCCACTTT	CASSLASGARLSPLHF
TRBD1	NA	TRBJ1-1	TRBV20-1	TGCAGTGCTAGTAAAAGGGGGCGAACTGAAGCTTTCTTT	CSASKRGRTEAFF
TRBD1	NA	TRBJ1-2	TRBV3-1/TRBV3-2	TGTGCCAGCAGATTCCGACAGGGGAGGGATGGCTACACCTTC	CASRFRQGRDGYTF
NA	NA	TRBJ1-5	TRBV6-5	TGTGCCAGCACCGAGGGGAGGGGCCGGAGACAGCCCCAGCATTTT	CASTEGRGRRQPQHF
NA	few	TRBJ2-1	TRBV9	TGTGCCAGCAGCCCTTGGGGGGCCCGCTACAATGAGCAGTTCTTC	CASSPWGARYNEQFF
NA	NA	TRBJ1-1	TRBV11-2	TGTGCCAGCAGCTCCCACACTGAAGCTTTCTTT	CASSSHTEAFF
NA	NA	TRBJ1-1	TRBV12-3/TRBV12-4	TGTGCCAGCAGTTTAAGGCGTCTCACTGAAGCTTTCTTT	CASSLRRLTEAFF
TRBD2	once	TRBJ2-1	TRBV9	TGTGCCAGCAGCGTTAGCGGGGGGTCCTACAATGAGCAGTTCTTC	CASSVSGGSYNEQFF
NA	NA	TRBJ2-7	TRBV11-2	TGTGCCAGCAGCCCACATCCAGGGGCGCTCTACGAGCAGTACTTC	CASSPHPGALYEQYF
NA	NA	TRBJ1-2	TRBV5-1	TGCGCCAGCAGCTTGGAAACGGGGGCTAACTATGGCTACACCTTC	CASSLETGANYGYTF
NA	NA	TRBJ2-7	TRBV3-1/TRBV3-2	TGTGCCAGCAGCCAGGGTTTCTCCTACGAGCAGTACTTC	CASSQGFSYEQYF
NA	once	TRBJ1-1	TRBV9	TGTGCCAGCAGCGTAGACCTAGGCACCAAAGGGGATGAAGCTTTCTTT	CASSVDLGTKGDEAFF
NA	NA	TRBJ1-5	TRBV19	TGTGCCAGTAGTATAGGAAGCAGACTCGGCCCCAATCAGCCCCAGCATTTT	CASSIGSRLGPNQPQHF
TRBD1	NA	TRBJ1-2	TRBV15	TGTGCCACCAGCGGACAGGTTGTTGGCTACACCTTC	CATSGQVVGYTF
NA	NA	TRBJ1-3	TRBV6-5	TGTGCCAGCAGTTACCGGAGTGAGAGTTCTGGAAACACCATATATTTT	CASSYRSESSGNTIYF
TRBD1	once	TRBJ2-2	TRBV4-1	TGCGCCGCTCAGGGGGTAAACACCGGGGAGCTGTTTTTT	CAAQGVNTGELFF
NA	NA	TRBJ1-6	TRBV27	TGTGCCAGCAGTTTCCCCCGGGGAGCCCTCCACTTT	CASSFPRGALHF
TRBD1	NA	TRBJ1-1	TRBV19	TGTGCCAGTACCTACAGGGGGCGGAACACTGAAGCTTTCTTT	CASTYRGRNTEAFF
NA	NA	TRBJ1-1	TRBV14	TGTGCCAGCAGCCAAGATTTAACAGGGCTTTCTGAAGCTTTCTTT	CASSQDLTGLSEAFF
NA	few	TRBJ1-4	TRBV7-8	TGTGCCAGCAGCTCCCCCCCGGTAGCTAATGAAAAACTGTTTTTT	CASSSPPVANEKLFF
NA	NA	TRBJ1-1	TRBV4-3	TGCGCCAGCAGCCAAGATCTAGCGGGAGCTGAAGCTTTCTTT	CASSQDLAGAEAFF
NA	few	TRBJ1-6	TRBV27	TGTGCCAGCAGAACCCTTAATTCACCCCTCCACTTT	CASRTLNSPLHF
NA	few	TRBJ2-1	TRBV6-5	TGTGCCAGCAGTTACCATAGAGGGGTGCATGAGCAGTTCTTC	CASSYHRGVHEQFF
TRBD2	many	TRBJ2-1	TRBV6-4	TGTGCCAGCAGTGAACTAGCGGGGGGGCCCAATGAGCAGTTCTTC	CASSELAGGPNEQFF
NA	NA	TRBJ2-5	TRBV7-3	TGTGCCAGCAGCTTAATAGGGGACGTCCCCCGGCACTTC	CASSLIGDVPRHF
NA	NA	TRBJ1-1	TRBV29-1	TGCAGCGTTACGGGACACGCTGAAGCTTTCTTT	CSVTGHAEAFF
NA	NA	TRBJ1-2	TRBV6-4	TGTGCCAGCAGTGATGGCTACACCTTC	CASSDGYTF
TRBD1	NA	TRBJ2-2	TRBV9	TGTGCCAGCAGCGCCTACGGGACAGGAGCCAGCACCGGGGAGCTGTTTTTT	CASSAYGTGASTGELFF
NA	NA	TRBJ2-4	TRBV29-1	TGCAGCGTTGAGGGGAGGGGGCGCATAAACATTCAGTACTTC	CSVEGRGRINIQYF
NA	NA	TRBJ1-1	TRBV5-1	TGCGCCAGCAGCTGGCAGGGTGATTTCGCTGAAGCTTTCTTT	CASSWQGDFAEAFF
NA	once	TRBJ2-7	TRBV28	TGTGCCAGCACCCCCCCTAGCAACCACGAGCAGTACTTC	CASTPPSNHEQYF
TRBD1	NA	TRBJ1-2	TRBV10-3	TGTGCCATCAGTGGGAGGACAGGGATTTATGGCTACACCTTC	CAISGRTGIYGYTF
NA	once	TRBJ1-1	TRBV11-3	TGTGCCAGCAGCCTCGCCGGTCCCAACACTGAAGCTTTCTTT	CASSLAGPNTEAFF
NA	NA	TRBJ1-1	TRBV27	TGTGCCAGCAGTTTGCAAGGAGCGAACACTGAAGCTTTCTTT	CASSLQGANTEAFF
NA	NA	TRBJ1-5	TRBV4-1	TGCGCCAGCAGCCAGCCAAGGGACAATCAGCCCCAGCATTTT	CASSQPRDNQPQHF
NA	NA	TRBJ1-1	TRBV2	TGTGCCAGCAGTTACCGGGACGCATTTGAAGCTTTCTTT	CASSYRDAFEAFF
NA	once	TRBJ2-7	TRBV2	TGTGCCAGCAGAAAAACAGGGTCGACCTACGAGCAGTACTTC	CASRKTGSTYEQYF
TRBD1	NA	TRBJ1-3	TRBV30	TGTGCCTGCGGACAGGGGACTGGAAACACCATATATTTT	CACGQGTGNTIYF
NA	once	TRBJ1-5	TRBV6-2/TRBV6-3	TGTGCCAGCAGTTACAGGGAAAATCAGCCCCAGCATTTT	CASSYRENQPQHF
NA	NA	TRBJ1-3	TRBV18	TGTGCCAGCTCACCACTAACAGCCGCCAACTCTGGAAACACCATATATTTT	CASSPLTAANSGNTIYF
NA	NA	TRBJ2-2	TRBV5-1	TGCGCCAGCAGCTTGGTACCGGGGGACAACACCGGGGAGCTGTTTTTT	CASSLVPGDNTGELFF
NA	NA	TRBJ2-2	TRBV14	TGTGCCAGCAGCCAAGTGAGAGCCGGGGAGCTGTTTTTT	CASSQVRAGELFF
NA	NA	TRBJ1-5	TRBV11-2	TGTGCCAGCAGCTTAGACGGCTATTATAGCAATCAGCCCCAGCATTTT	CASSLDGYYSNQPQHF
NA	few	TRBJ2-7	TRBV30	TGTGCCTCAGCCGGGGGAACCCTCAGGGGGTTCGACTACGAGCAGTACTTC	CASAGGTLRGFDYEQYF
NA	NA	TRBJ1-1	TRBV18	TGTGCCAGCTCACCTGTGATGCTGAACACTGAAGCTTTCTTT	CASSPVMLNTEAFF
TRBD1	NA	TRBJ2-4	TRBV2	TGTGCCAGCAGTGTGGGACAGGGTACTAACATTCAGTACTTC	CASSVGQGTNIQYF
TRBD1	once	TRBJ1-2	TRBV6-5	TGTGCCAGCACCCCGGGGGACAGGGCTGACTATGGCTACACCTTC	CASTPGDRADYGYTF
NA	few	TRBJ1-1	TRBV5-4	TGTGCCAGCAGCTTGTACAGCTACACTGAAGCTTTCTTT	CASSLYSYTEAFF
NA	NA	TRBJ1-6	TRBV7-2	TGTGCCAGCAGCGCGGGGACTCCTAAAAATTCACCCCTCCACTTT	CASSAGTPKNSPLHF